Reported below is one TCR beta chain. Trimming removed 0 bases from V and 10 bases from J; junction bases left unmatched: 6. Germline V gene sequence: CDR1 SGHRS, CDR2 YFSETQ. This CDR3 is built from 14 residues. Described treatment: approximately 18 received Ad26.COV2.S at low or high dose, single or two shots; about 5 received placebo; per-sample allocation not given. Sampling took place 63 days after the first vaccine or placebo injection. Sequencing used immunoSEQ multiplex PCR; TCRdb keeps in-frame clones, though not all of them. The sample contains some 240,000 clones, approximately 88% of which appear only once. This entry is derived from a study of Ad26.COV2.S vaccination and SARS-CoV-2 variants. Study overall: Enrollment placed the donor in the COV1001 Ad26.COV2.S trial arm.

Sequences were derived from peripheral blood, sampled in a trial of Ad26.COV2.S vaccine versus placebo. The receptor was derived from a person aged 18-65 years who received the Ad26.COV2.S COVID-19 vaccine or a placebo. The V and J genes are TRBV5-1 and TRBJ2-3, with 9 bases identical to TRBD2. DNA of the CDR3: TGCGCCAGCAGCTTGGGCGGGGGGGACATATCGCAGTATTTT. This encodes CASSLGGGDISQYF. Full variable domain (outside the CDR3, taken from reference TRBV5-1 and TRBJ2-3): KAGVTQTPRYLIKTRGQQVTLSCSPISGHRSVSWYQQTPGQGLQFLFEYFSETQRNKGNFPGRFSGRQFSNSRSEMNVSTLELGDSALYLCASSLGGGDISQYFGPGTRLTVL.